This T cell receptor beta chain was identified during a study of cytomegalovirus exposure and HLA in healthy donors. Measured with immunoSEQ multiplex PCR; TCRdb has only the in-frame clones, and not every one. The table lists 150,000 to 200,000 clones, around 84% of them singletons. The TCR comes from a man aged 18 to 35 in good health and CMV-seropositive. Sequences were obtained from PBMCs.

The DNA of the CDR3 is TGTGCCATCAGTACAGGGGGCCGGACTGAAGCTTTCTTT. Encoded protein: CAISTGGRTEAFF. The rearrangement links TRBV10-3 to TRBJ1-1; 9 bases are a match to TRBD1. Trimming removed 5 bases from V and 5 bases from J; junction bases left unmatched: 3. The CDR3 is 13 amino acids. Per the germline V gene, CDR1 is ENHRY and CDR2 is SYGVKD.